Listed below are T cell receptor beta chains from one sample, sequenced in a study of yellow fever vaccine responses in identical twins. Via MiXCR, TCRdb re-called the RT-PCR reads, giving one row per CDR3 protein. The table has several thousand distinct CDR3 sequences, around 84% seen once. This material consisted of T cells from blood (PBMCs), unsorted or a sorted subset (not recorded which), taken before or after yellow fever vaccination (not recorded which). The source is a woman younger than 35 who received the yellow fever vaccine. Each CDR3 is given with its conserved first and last residue. A D gene is named only where the DNA matches it firmly. Clone size is stated in some rows and not others, as once, few, many or a class when expanded.

J gene,V gene,clone size,D gene,CDR3 length,CDR3 DNA,CDR3 protein
TRBJ2-1,TRBV7-9,NA,NA,11,TGTGCCAGCAGCTTAGATCTCGGGCAGTTCTTC,CASSLDLGQFF
TRBJ2-7,TRBV11-2,NA,NA,13,TGTGCCAGCAGCTGGAATTCTTGGTACGAGCAGTACTTC,CASSWNSWYEQYF
TRBJ1-6,TRBV12-3/TRBV12-4,once,NA,16,TGTGCCAGCAGTTTAAGTTTGCGGACTCCCCCGTCACCCCTCCACTTT,CASSLSLRTPPSPLHF
TRBJ2-5,TRBV4-3,once,NA,15,TGCGCCAGCAGCCAAGATCCAGCAGGGACCGAGACCCAGTACTTC,CASSQDPAGTETQYF
TRBJ2-1,TRBV18,NA,NA,12,TGTGCCAGCTCACTGGCGAACAATGAGCAGTTCTTC,CASSLANNEQFF
TRBJ1-2,TRBV11-2,once,NA,12,TGTGCCAGCAGCCCAACAGTGAATGGCTACACCTTC,CASSPTVNGYTF
TRBJ2-2,TRBV7-9,once,TRBD1,18,TGTGCCAGCAGCTCCCGTGGGAACAGGGGCGCGAACACCGGGGAGCTGTTTTTT,CASSSRGNRGANTGELFF
TRBJ2-2,TRBV20-1,NA,NA,13,TGCAGTGCTACCTACCTTGGCACCGGGGAGCTGTTTTTT,CSATYLGTGELFF
TRBJ2-1,TRBV9,NA,NA,15,TGTGCCAGCAGCCCCCACTACGGGGCTAAGGGTGAGCAGTTCTTC,CASSPHYGAKGEQFF
TRBJ1-5,TRBV5-6,NA,NA,17,TGTGCCAGCAGCTTGGGCAGGGGCCGCGGGAGCAATCAGCCCCAGCATTTT,CASSLGRGRGSNQPQHF
TRBJ2-5,TRBV11-2,NA,TRBD2,15,TGTGCCAGCAGCTTCGGACTAGCGGGGGGCGAGACCCAGTACTTC,CASSFGLAGGETQYF
TRBJ1-3,TRBV21-1,NA,NA,16,TGTGCCAGCAGCACGAATCAGGGGAGCTCTGGAAACACCATATATTTT,CASSTNQGSSGNTIYF
TRBJ1-6,TRBV18,NA,NA,14,TGTGCCAGCTCACCACAGGGTCAGAATTCACCCCTCCACTTT,CASSPQGQNSPLHF
TRBJ2-1,TRBV2,NA,TRBD1,12,TGTGCCAGCAGGGGACAGGTTGGTGAGCAGTTCTTC,CASRGQVGEQFF
TRBJ1-5,TRBV14,NA,NA,14,TGTGCCAGCAGCCGGACGAGCTCCAATCAGCCCCAGCATTTT,CASSRTSSNQPQHF
TRBJ2-1,TRBV29-1,NA,NA,16,TGCAGCGTTGAAGATAGGAACAGGCCCCCAGCCAATGAGCAGTTCTTC,CSVEDRNRPPANEQFF
TRBJ2-1,TRBV12-3/TRBV12-4,NA,NA,15,TGTGCCAGCAGTTTATATGGAGGACAAGACAATGAGCAGTTCTTC,CASSLYGGQDNEQFF
TRBJ2-7,TRBV11-3,NA,NA,15,TGTGCCAGCAGCTTAGACGGGGGAGAGAACTACGAGCAGTACTTC,CASSLDGGENYEQYF
TRBJ2-5,TRBV11-1,NA,NA,14,TGTGCCAGCAGCCCCTCCGGGGACAAGGAGACCCAGTACTTC,CASSPSGDKETQYF
TRBJ2-1,TRBV7-2,NA,NA,13,TGTGCCAGCAGCTCGGGACCTTTAAGTGAACAGTTCTTC,CASSSGPLSEQFF
TRBJ1-1,TRBV7-9,once,NA,13,TGTGCCAGCAGACCGGAGGCGAACACTGAAGCTTTCTTT,CASRPEANTEAFF
TRBJ2-1,TRBV11-2,NA,NA,13,TGTGCCAGCAGCTTCTCGGGCGACGGCGGGGCGTTCTTC,CASSFSGDGGAFF
TRBJ1-3,TRBV4-1,NA,NA,14,TGCGCCAGCAGCCAAGGGCAGGGAGCAAACACCATATATTTT,CASSQGQGANTIYF
TRBJ1-2,TRBV4-3,NA,NA,14,TGCGCCAGCAGCCAAGATACGTCCGGCGGGGGCTACACCTTC,CASSQDTSGGGYTF
TRBJ2-7,TRBV11-1,NA,TRBD1,14,TGTGCCAGCAGCTTAGCCGGGACAGTCTACGAGCAGTACTTC,CASSLAGTVYEQYF
TRBJ2-1,TRBV11-3,NA,TRBD2,15,TGTGCCAGCAGCCTCGAGCTAGCGGGATACAATGAGCAGTTCTTC,CASSLELAGYNEQFF
TRBJ2-3,TRBV2,NA,NA,12,TGTGCCAGACGCGGGGACACAGATACGCAGTATTTT,CARRGDTDTQYF
TRBJ1-2,TRBV2,NA,TRBD1,13,TGTGCCAGCAGGGTGGGACAGGGCGATGGCTACACCTTC,CASRVGQGDGYTF
TRBJ1-1,TRBV18,NA,NA,15,TGTGCCAGCTCACCACCAAGACCGCTGAACACTGAAGCTTTCTTT,CASSPPRPLNTEAFF
TRBJ2-7,TRBV28,NA,NA,14,TGTGCCAGCAGTTTATCTAGCATGTCCTACGAGCAGTACTTC,CASSLSSMSYEQYF
TRBJ2-7,TRBV15,once,NA,12,TGTGCCACCACGGGGCTCGTGGGCGAGCAGTACTTC,CATTGLVGEQYF
TRBJ1-3,TRBV23-1,NA,TRBD1,14,TGCGCCAGCAGTGATGGGACAGTCGGAAACACCATATATTTT,CASSDGTVGNTIYF